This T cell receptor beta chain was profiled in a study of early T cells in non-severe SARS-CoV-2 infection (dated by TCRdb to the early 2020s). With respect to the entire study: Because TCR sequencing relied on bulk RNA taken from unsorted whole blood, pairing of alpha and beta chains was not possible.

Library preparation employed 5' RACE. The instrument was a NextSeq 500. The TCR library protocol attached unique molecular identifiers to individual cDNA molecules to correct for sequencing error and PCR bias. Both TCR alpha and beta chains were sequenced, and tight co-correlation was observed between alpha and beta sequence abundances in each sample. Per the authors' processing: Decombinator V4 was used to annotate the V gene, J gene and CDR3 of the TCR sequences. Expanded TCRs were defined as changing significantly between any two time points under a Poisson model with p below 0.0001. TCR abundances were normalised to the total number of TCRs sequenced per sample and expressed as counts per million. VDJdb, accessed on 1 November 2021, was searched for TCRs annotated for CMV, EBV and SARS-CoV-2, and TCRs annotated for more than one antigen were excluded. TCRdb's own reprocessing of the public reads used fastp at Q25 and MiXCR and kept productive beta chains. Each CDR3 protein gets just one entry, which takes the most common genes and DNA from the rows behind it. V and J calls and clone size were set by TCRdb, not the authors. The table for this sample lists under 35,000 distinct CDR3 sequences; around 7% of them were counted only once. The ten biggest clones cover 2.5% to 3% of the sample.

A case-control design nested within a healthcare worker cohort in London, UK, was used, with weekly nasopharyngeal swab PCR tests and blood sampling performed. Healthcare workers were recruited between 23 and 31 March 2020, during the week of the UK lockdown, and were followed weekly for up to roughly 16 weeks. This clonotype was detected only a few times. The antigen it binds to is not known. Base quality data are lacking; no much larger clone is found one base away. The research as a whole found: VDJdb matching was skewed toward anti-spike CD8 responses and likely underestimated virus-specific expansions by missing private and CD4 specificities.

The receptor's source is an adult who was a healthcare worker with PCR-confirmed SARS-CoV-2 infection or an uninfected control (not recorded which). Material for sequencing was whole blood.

The CDR3 protein is CASSFPSAPHNEQFF. At the DNA level, the sequence is TGTGCCAGCAGCTTCCCTAGCGCACCACACAATGAGCAGTTCTTC. The V gene is TRBV7-6 and the J gene is TRBJ2-1; TRBD2 is perhaps the D gene, given 6 matching bases. Deletion took 3 bases off V and 5 bases off J, with a span of 14 bases between the germline ends. The germline V gene encodes CDR1 SGHVS and CDR2 FNYEAQ. Measured from the cysteine to the phenylalanine, the CDR3 is 15 residues long. Here the CDR3 DNA is all that survives: 45 bases in frame from base 1.